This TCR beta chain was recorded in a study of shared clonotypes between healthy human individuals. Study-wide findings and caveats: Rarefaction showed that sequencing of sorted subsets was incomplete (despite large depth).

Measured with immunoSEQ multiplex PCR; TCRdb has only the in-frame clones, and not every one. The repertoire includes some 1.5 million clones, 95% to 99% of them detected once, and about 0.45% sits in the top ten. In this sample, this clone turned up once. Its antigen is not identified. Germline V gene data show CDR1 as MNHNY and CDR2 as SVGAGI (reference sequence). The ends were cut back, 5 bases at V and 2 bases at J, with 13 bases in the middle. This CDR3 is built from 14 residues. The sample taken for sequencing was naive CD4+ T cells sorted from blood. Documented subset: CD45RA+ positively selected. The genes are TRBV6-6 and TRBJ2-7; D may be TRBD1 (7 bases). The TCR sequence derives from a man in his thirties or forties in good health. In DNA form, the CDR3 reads TGTGCCAGCAGTAAGACAGGGAGGACCTACGAGCAGTACTTC. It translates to CASSKTGRTYEQYF.